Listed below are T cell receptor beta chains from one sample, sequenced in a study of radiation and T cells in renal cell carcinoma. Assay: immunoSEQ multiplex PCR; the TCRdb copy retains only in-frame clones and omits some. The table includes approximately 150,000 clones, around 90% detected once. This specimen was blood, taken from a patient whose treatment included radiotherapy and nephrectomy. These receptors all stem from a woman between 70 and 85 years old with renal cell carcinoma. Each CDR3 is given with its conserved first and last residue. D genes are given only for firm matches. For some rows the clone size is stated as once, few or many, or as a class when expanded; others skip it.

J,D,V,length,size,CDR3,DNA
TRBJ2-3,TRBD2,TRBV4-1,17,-,CASSQDGSGGAADTQYF,TGCGCCAGCAGCCAAGATGGTAGCGGGGGGGCCGCAGATACGCAGTATTTT
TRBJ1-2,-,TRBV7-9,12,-,CASSLGTDGYTF,TGTGCCAGCAGCTTAGGGACAGATGGCTACACCTTC
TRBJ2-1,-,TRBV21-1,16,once,CASSPGLGSSYNEQFF,TGTGCCAGCAGCCCCGGCCTTGGGAGCTCCTACAATGAGCAGTTCTTC
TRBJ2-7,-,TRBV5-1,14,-,CASSLEGTPYEQYF,TGCGCCAGCAGCTTGGAAGGGACCCCCTACGAGCAGTACTTC
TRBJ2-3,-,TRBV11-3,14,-,CASSLDVRGDTQYF,TGTGCCAGCAGCTTAGATGTGAGGGGAGATACGCAGTATTTT
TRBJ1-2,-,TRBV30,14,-,CAWKNTFFLFSYTF,TGTGCCTGGAAGAACACCTTCTTCTTATTCAGCTACACCTTC
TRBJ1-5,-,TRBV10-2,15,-,CASSEGQRVFQPQHF,TGCGCCAGCAGTGAAGGACAGCGAGTGTTTCAGCCCCAGCATTTT
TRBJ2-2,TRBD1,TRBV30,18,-,CAWSDKPPGQGRDGELFF,TGTGCCTGGAGTGATAAACCTCCGGGACAGGGAAGAGACGGGGAGCTGTTTTTT
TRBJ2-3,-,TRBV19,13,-,CASSINGADTQYF,TGTGCCAGTAGTATTAATGGGGCAGATACGCAGTATTTT
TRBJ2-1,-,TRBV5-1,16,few,CASSPWGQGTYNEQFF,TGCGCCAGCAGCCCGTGGGGGCAGGGGACTTACAATGAGCAGTTCTTC
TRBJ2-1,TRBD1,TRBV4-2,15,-,CASSQPGQGLNEQFF,TGTGCCAGCAGCCAACCGGGACAGGGGTTGAATGAGCAGTTCTTC
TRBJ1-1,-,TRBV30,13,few,CAWTRQENTEAFF,TGTGCCTGGACCCGACAGGAGAACACTGAAGCTTTCTTT
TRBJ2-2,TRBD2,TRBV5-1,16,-,CASSLAGLATTGELFF,TGCGCCAGCAGCTTGGCGGGACTAGCTACAACCGGGGAGCTGTTTTTT
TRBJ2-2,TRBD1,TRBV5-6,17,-,CASSRPGQGSVTGELFF,TGTGCCAGCAGCCGACCGGGACAGGGCTCGGTGACCGGGGAGCTGTTTTTT
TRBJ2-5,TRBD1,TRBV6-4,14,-,CAGDTGVLGETQYF,TGTGCCGGTGATACAGGGGTTTTGGGGGAGACCCAGTACTTC
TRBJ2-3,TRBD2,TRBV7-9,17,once,CASSLGTGRGGPDTQYF,TGTGCCAGCAGCTTAGGTACGGGTCGGGGGGGGCCAGATACGCAGTATTTT
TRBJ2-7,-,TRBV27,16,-,CASRPSPRGEGEEQYF,TGTGCCAGCAGGCCTTCCCCCCGCGGGGAAGGTGAGGAGCAGTACTTC